This T cell receptor beta chain is from a study of T cells in Graves' hyperthyroidism and ophthalmopathy. Amplified regions were TCR beta CDR3 sequences from RNA transcripts. HTBI primers were the set used in a first-round RT-PCR of the TCR CDR3. Using its own MiXCR run on the multiplex PCR reads, TCRdb lists one record per CDR3 protein. This sample yields about 640,000 distinct CDR3 sequences, of which 14% are seen a single time; approximately 13% belongs to the top ten. For ophthalmopathy patients, the Clinical Activity Score was at least 3 and the NOSPECS grade at least 4; duration was under 3 months. This clonotype was picked up many times. The antigen remains undetermined. Study-level results: Most expanded thyroid clonotypes above 0.001 also appeared in blood. Stable hyperthyroidism was told apart from ophthalmopathy by a model built on 13 V-J features.

Trimming removed 5 bases at V and 0 bases at J, with 14 bases between. The CDR3 is made up of 16 amino acids. The specimen sequenced was blood. The chain employs TRBV12-3 or TRBV12-4 and TRBJ2-1; the D gene is possibly TRBD2 (5 bases). This receptor was identified in a woman aged 45 to 65 with Graves' ophthalmopathy. The CDR3 nucleotides read TGTGCCAGCAGTCCTGGACTCTTGAGCTCCTACAATGAGCAGTTCTTC. Its protein product is CASSPGLLSSYNEQFF.